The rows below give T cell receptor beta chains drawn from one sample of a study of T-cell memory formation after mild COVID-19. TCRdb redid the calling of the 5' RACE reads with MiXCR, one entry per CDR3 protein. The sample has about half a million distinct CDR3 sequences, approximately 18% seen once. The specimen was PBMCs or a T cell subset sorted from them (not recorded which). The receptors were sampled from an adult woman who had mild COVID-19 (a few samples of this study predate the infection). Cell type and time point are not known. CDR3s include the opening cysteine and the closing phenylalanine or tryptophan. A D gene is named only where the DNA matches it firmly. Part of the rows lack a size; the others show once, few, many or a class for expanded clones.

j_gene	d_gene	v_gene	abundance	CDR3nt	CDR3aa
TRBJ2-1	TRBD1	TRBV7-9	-	TGTGCCAGCAGCTTAGGGACAGGGCTTCCCAATGAGCAGTTCTTC	CASSLGTGLPNEQFF
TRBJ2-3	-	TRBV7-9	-	TGTGCCAGCAGCTTTAGGCAACAGGACACAGATACGCAGTATTTT	CASSFRQQDTDTQYF
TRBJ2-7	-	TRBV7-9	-	TGTGCCAGCAGCTTAAGCGCAGCGAAATCCTACGAGCAGTACTTC	CASSLSAAKSYEQYF
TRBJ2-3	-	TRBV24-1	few	TGTGCCACCAGTGATCCGACGGCTTCGGATACGCAGTATTTT	CATSDPTASDTQYF
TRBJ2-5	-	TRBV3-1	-	TGTGCCAGCAGCCTACTGAGGGGGGGAGAGACCCAGTACTTC	CASSLLRGGETQYF
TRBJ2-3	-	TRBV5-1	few	TGCGCCAGCAGCATTATGACGGTGGGGGATACGCAGTATTTT	CASSIMTVGDTQYF
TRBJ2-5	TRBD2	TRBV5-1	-	TGCGCCAGCAGTCGCGGGGGGCCCCAAGAGACCCAGTACTTC	CASSRGGPQETQYF
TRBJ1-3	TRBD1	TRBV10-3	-	TGTGCCATCAGTGAGAACCCGGGACAGGGTTATCACTCTGGAAACACCATATATTTT	CAISENPGQGYHSGNTIYF
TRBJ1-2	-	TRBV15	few	TGTGCCACCAGCAGAGAAAACACTAACTATGGCTACACCTTC	CATSRENTNYGYTF
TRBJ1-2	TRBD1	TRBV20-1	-	TGCAGTGCTACACCTGGACAGGGGGCCGTCTATGGCTACACCTTC	CSATPGQGAVYGYTF
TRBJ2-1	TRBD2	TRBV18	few	TGTGCCAGCTCAATAGGATTAGCGGGAATTAATGAGCAGTTCTTC	CASSIGLAGINEQFF
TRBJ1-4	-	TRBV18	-	TGTGCCAGCTCACGCCTCGTAGGGAAAACTAATGAAAAACTGTTTTTT	CASSRLVGKTNEKLFF
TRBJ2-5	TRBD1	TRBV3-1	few	TGTGCCAGCAGCCGAGAGGACAGGGATGTAAAGACCCAGTACTTC	CASSREDRDVKTQYF
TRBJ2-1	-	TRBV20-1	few	TGCAGTGCTAGGGGGATCCGGGGTAAGGCCCCCGATGAGCAGTTCTTC	CSARGIRGKAPDEQFF
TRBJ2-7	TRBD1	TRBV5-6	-	TGTGCCAGCAGCCAGAGGACAGGGAACCCCTACGAGCAGTACTTC	CASSQRTGNPYEQYF
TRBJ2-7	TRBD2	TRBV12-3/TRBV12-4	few	TGTGCCAGCAGCCACCGAAGCGGGGGGGCCTACGAGCAGTACTTC	CASSHRSGGAYEQYF
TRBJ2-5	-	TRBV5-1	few	TGCGCCAGCAGCTTGGGGGTAGCCAGGGGCGAGACCCAGTACTTC	CASSLGVARGETQYF
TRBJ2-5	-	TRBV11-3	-	TGTGCCAGCAGATCAGACCCAGCTCAGCAGTACTTC	CASRSDPAQQYF
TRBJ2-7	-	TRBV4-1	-	TGCGCCAGCAGCCAAGATCCTTCTCCAGGGGAAGAGCAGTACTTC	CASSQDPSPGEEQYF
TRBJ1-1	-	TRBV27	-	TGTGCCAGCAGTTTTCCGGGGGCGAACACTGAAGCTTTCTTT	CASSFPGANTEAFF
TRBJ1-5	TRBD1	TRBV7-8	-	TGTGCCAGCAGCTCTTCAGGGGGCGGTCAGCCCCAGCATTTT	CASSSSGGGQPQHF
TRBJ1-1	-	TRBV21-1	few	TGTGCCAGCGCAATAAACACTGAAGCTTTCTTT	CASAINTEAFF
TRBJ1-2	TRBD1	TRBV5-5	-	TGTGCCAGCAGCTTGGCAAGGGGGCGCGACTATGGCTACACCTTC	CASSLARGRDYGYTF